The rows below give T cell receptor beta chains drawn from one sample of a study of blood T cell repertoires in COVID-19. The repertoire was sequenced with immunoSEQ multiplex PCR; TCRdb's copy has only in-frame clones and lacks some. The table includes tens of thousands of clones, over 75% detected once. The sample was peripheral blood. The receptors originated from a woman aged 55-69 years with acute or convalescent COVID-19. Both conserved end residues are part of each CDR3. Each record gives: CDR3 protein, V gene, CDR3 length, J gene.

cdr3_aa: CASTIQGSGELFF
v_call: TRBV5-4
cdr3_length: 13
j_call: TRBJ2-2

cdr3_aa: CAWRAVPNANTEAFF
v_call: TRBV30
cdr3_length: 15
j_call: TRBJ1-1

cdr3_aa: CAWSGQSGTGNTF
v_call: TRBV30
cdr3_length: 13
j_call: TRBJ1-2

cdr3_aa: CASSTGGGLAADTQYF
v_call: TRBV5-4
cdr3_length: 16
j_call: TRBJ2-3

cdr3_aa: CASSSGTPRRETQYF
v_call: TRBV5-5
cdr3_length: 15
j_call: TRBJ2-5

cdr3_aa: CASSSQGINQPQHF
v_call: TRBV2
cdr3_length: 14
j_call: TRBJ1-5

cdr3_aa: CASRRDRGQPQHF
v_call: TRBV6-5
cdr3_length: 13
j_call: TRBJ1-5

cdr3_aa: CASSMATGYGGYTF
v_call: TRBV19
cdr3_length: 14
j_call: TRBJ1-2

cdr3_aa: CASSLEGTTISAEAFF
v_call: TRBV5-1
cdr3_length: 16
j_call: TRBJ1-1

cdr3_aa: CASSILAGFINTQYF
v_call: TRBV2
cdr3_length: 15
j_call: TRBJ2-3

cdr3_aa: CAIRETGTTGELFF
v_call: TRBV10-3
cdr3_length: 14
j_call: TRBJ2-2

cdr3_aa: CASSDVLRNTEAFF
v_call: TRBV2
cdr3_length: 14
j_call: TRBJ1-1

cdr3_aa: CASSPAANYGYTF
v_call: TRBV5-1
cdr3_length: 13
j_call: TRBJ1-2

cdr3_aa: CASSLDPGSDTQYF
v_call: TRBV5-8
cdr3_length: 14
j_call: TRBJ2-3

cdr3_aa: CATQQRAGAMMNTEAFF
v_call: TRBV11-2
cdr3_length: 17
j_call: TRBJ1-1

cdr3_aa: CAIHTSGRTGGELFF
v_call: TRBV10-2
cdr3_length: 15
j_call: TRBJ2-2

cdr3_aa: CASREGATSGNTIYF
v_call: TRBV6-5
cdr3_length: 15
j_call: TRBJ1-3

cdr3_aa: CAIRRTGKRYEQYF
v_call: TRBV10-3
cdr3_length: 14
j_call: TRBJ2-7

cdr3_aa: CASSPYTAYLYGYTF
v_call: TRBV19
cdr3_length: 15
j_call: TRBJ1-2

cdr3_aa: CASSFGDSYEQYF
v_call: TRBV5-1
cdr3_length: 13
j_call: TRBJ2-7

cdr3_aa: CASSPPHGEIEEAFF
v_call: TRBV18
cdr3_length: 15
j_call: TRBJ1-1

cdr3_aa: CASSYYAGADIQYF
v_call: TRBV6-6
cdr3_length: 14
j_call: TRBJ2-4

cdr3_aa: CAWSGAGELYEQYF
v_call: TRBV30
cdr3_length: 14
j_call: TRBJ2-7

cdr3_aa: CASSRNSGGTYNEQFF
v_call: TRBV28
cdr3_length: 16
j_call: TRBJ2-1

cdr3_aa: CASRDRQGARGVEAFF
v_call: TRBV6-6
cdr3_length: 16
j_call: TRBJ1-1

cdr3_aa: CASSPPGGPGYGYTF
v_call: TRBV27
cdr3_length: 15
j_call: TRBJ1-2

cdr3_aa: CASSHHRVGFGYGYTF
v_call: TRBV11-2
cdr3_length: 16
j_call: TRBJ1-2

cdr3_aa: CASSLYGEPEAFF
v_call: TRBV11-1
cdr3_length: 13
j_call: TRBJ1-1

cdr3_aa: CASSSRTGLYNEQFF
v_call: TRBV14
cdr3_length: 15
j_call: TRBJ2-1

cdr3_aa: CASSNGREGSNSPLHF
v_call: TRBV5-6
cdr3_length: 16
j_call: TRBJ1-6

cdr3_aa: CSGLESYGYTF
v_call: TRBV29-1
cdr3_length: 11
j_call: TRBJ1-2

cdr3_aa: CASSLELTGVQYGYTF
v_call: TRBV5-5
cdr3_length: 16
j_call: TRBJ1-2

cdr3_aa: CASSPSSRSGNSPLHF
v_call: TRBV18
cdr3_length: 16
j_call: TRBJ1-6

cdr3_aa: CASSSRPTSGNTDTQYF
v_call: TRBV5-1
cdr3_length: 17
j_call: TRBJ2-3

cdr3_aa: CASSQTSNQPQHF
v_call: TRBV3-1/TRBV3-2
cdr3_length: 13
j_call: TRBJ1-5

cdr3_aa: CASSKGLAGGDEQFF
v_call: TRBV7-3
cdr3_length: 15
j_call: TRBJ2-1

cdr3_aa: CASSLGGQKNTEAFF
v_call: TRBV7-2
cdr3_length: 15
j_call: TRBJ1-1

cdr3_aa: CASTAWGGTGELFF
v_call: TRBV19
cdr3_length: 14
j_call: TRBJ2-2

cdr3_aa: CASSLITTDTQYF
v_call: TRBV7-3
cdr3_length: 13
j_call: TRBJ2-3

cdr3_aa: CASSRFGTSSTDTQYF
v_call: TRBV7-8
cdr3_length: 16
j_call: TRBJ2-3

cdr3_aa: CASSLDRQYGYTF
v_call: TRBV5-1
cdr3_length: 13
j_call: TRBJ1-2